Below, 18 T cell receptor beta chains from the same sample are listed, as sequenced in a study of blood T cell repertoires in COVID-19. Produced via immunoSEQ multiplex PCR; TCRdb's table is partial and in-frame only. Of about 140,000 clones listed, roughly four fifths are singletons. The sequenced sample was peripheral blood. All receptors come from a woman of 80 years or more with active or convalescent COVID-19.

This chain links TRBV7-8 with TRBJ2-2, with D possibly matching TRBD2 (5 bases). This CDR3 has 16 amino acids. Looked up from germline, CDR1 is SGHVS and CDR2 is FQNEAQ. V shed 5 bases and J shed 4 bases, with 17 bases lying between them. The CDR3, as DNA: TGTGCCAGCAGCCCTATAGGACTCCTGATCACCGGGGAGCTGTTTTTT. Its translation is CASSPIGLLITGELFF.

V gene TRBV12-5 combines with J gene TRBJ1-1; D remains ambiguous. Germline CDR1 LGHNT, CDR2 FRNRAP. This CDR3 contains 13 residues. The V and J ends lost 6 bases and 0 bases respectively, with 8 bases between them. The CDR3 loop is CASGLTLNTEAFF. As DNA, the CDR3 is TGTGCTAGTGGCCTCACATTGAACACTGAAGCTTTCTTT. The complete variable domain, with remaining parts taken from reference TRBV12-5 and TRBJ1-1, reads DARVTQTPRHKVTEMGQEVTMRCQPILGHNTVFWYRQTMMQGLELLAYFRNRAPLDDSGMPKDRFSAEMPDATLATLKIQPSEPRDSAVYFCASGLTLNTEAFFGQGTRLTVV.

V usage is TRBV10-3 and J usage is TRBJ2-3; 10 bases are shared with TRBD2. Germline V gene data show CDR1 as ENHRY and CDR2 as SYGVKD. V shed 3 bases and J 6 bases; nucleotides not matched to a gene: 3. The CDR3 covers 14 residues. The CDR3 DNA reads as TGTGCCATCAGTGACAGCGGGGGGGCGGATACGCAGTATTTT. Protein sequence: CAISDSGGADTQYF.

In its sample, this clone is medium-sized. The rearrangement uses TRBV6-2 or TRBV6-3 and TRBJ2-2; D gene ambiguous. Germline CDR1 and CDR2: MNHEY and SVGEGT. Trimming took off 5 bases at V and 5 bases at J, with 15 bases between the two ends. There are 15 residues in the CDR3. In nucleotides, the CDR3 is TGTGCCAGCAGTCAAGAGACACTTTGGACCGGGGAGCTGTTTTTT. Its protein product is CASSQETLWTGELFF.

The CDR3 spells CASRSSSYEQYF. CDR3 coding DNA: TGTGCCAGTCGGAGTTCGTCATACGAGCAGTACTTC. V gene TRBV28 combines with J gene TRBJ2-7; the D is unclear. The CDR3 has 12 residues. V lost 9 bases, J lost 4 bases, and 13 bases lay in between. CDR1 is MDHEN, CDR2 SYDVKM, per germline.

The V call is TRBV6-2 or TRBV6-3, the J call TRBJ2-1, with D perhaps matching TRBD2 (5 bases). V was shortened by 5 bases and J by 8 bases, with 25 bases between the two germline ends. The CDR3 covers 17 residues. The germline gives CDR1 MNHEY, CDR2 SVGEGT. CDR3 coding DNA: TGTGCCAGCAGTCGTACGTGGAGGACCCAAGGTGGGCATGAGCAGTTCTTC. It specifies CASSRTWRTQGGHEQFF.

CDR3 region: CASSPGQGNEQYF. Here the CDR3 DNA reads TGCGCCAGCAGCCCGGGACAGGGGAACGAGCAGTACTTC. J is TRBJ2-7 and V is TRBV5-1; TRBD1 aligns across 10 bases. Looked up from germline, CDR1 is SGHRS and CDR2 is YFSETQ. The CDR3 consists of 13 residues. With 4 bases clipped from V and 5 bases from J, the junction kept 3 bases outside the gene matches.

The chain combines TRBV28 with TRBJ1-6; TRBD1 is a possible D gene (5 bases). Germline V CDR1 and CDR2: MDHEN, SYDVKM. The V and J ends lost 7 bases and 6 bases respectively, with 16 bases between them. This CDR3 has 15 amino acids. The CDR3 DNA reads as TGTGCCAGCAAAGCAGGGCCTCTTTCTAATTCACCCCTCCACTTT. Its protein product is CASKAGPLSNSPLHF.

The chain uses TRBV24-1 and TRBJ2-1, with a weak D call TRBD2 (6 bases). V lost 0 bases and J 4 bases, leaving 9 bases between the germline ends. The CDR3 totals 15 residues. CDR1 and CDR2 (germline): KGHDR, SFDVKD. CDR3 loop: CATSDLRGSYNEQFF. The CDR3 bases are TGTGCCACCAGTGATTTGCGGGGGTCTTACAATGAGCAGTTCTTC.

The CDR3 reads CASGLVGGRTGELFF. In DNA, the CDR3 is TGTGCTAGTGGTTTGGTAGGGGGCCGAACCGGGGAGCTGTTTTTT. The genes are TRBV12-5 and TRBJ2-2; 7 nucleotides line up with TRBD1. The CDR3 totals 15 residues. Germline V gene sequence: CDR1 LGHNT, CDR2 FRNRAP. The V segment lost 0 bases and the J segment 5 bases; nucleotides outside the gene matches: 3.

This chain uses TRBV29-1 with TRBJ1-2, with 8 bases lining up with TRBD1. Germline values: CDR1 SQVTM, CDR2 ANQGSEA. The CDR3 has 13 residues. The ends lost 8 bases at V and 8 bases at J; junction bases unmatched: 13. CDR3 nucleotide sequence: TGCAGCTCATCCGATACAGGGGGTCGAGGCTACACCTTC. Encoded protein: CSSSDTGGRGYTF.

This chain uses TRBV7-3 with TRBJ2-3; 9 bases match TRBD1. Per germline, CDR1 SGHTA and CDR2 FQGTGA. The V and J ends lost 5 bases and 2 bases, in that order; junction bases with no gene match: 5. The CDR3 has 15 amino acids. This CDR3 is CASSPRQGDTDTQYF. The DNA for the CDR3 is TGTGCCAGCAGCCCGCGACAGGGGGACACAGATACGCAGTATTTT.

The count of this clone is one. V gene TRBV14 combines with J gene TRBJ2-3, with 8 bases fitting TRBD2. The CDR3 covers 18 residues. Trimming cost V 1 base and J 2 bases; bases outside gene matches: 11. Germline V gene sequence: CDR1 SGHDN, CDR2 FVKESK. CDR3 amino acids: CASSQGLAGGIYTDTQYF. The CDR3 DNA sequence: TGTGCCAGCAGCCAAGGACTCGCGGGGGGCATCTACACAGATACGCAGTATTTT.

The J gene is TRBJ2-7, the V gene TRBV7-8; TRBD2 agrees at 15 bases. This CDR3 contains 19 residues. V shed 1 base and J 0 bases; nucleotides not matched to a gene: 7. Germline V gene lookup returns CDR1 SGHVS and CDR2 FQNEAQ. The chain's CDR3 is CASSLGGLAGGQVSYEQYF. CDR3 DNA sequence: TGTGCCAGCAGCTTAGGGGGACTAGCGGGGGGCCAAGTCTCCTACGAGCAGTACTTC.

The chain has TRBV7-6 and TRBJ1-4; maybe TRBD1 (6 bases). Germline V gives CDR1 SGHVS, CDR2 FNYEAQ. Trimming cost V 5 bases and J 0 bases, with 13 bases left between them. The CDR3 covers 16 residues. This CDR3 reads CASSPTPGATNEKLFF. The CDR3 DNA reads as TGTGCCAGCAGCCCTACCCCAGGGGCAACTAATGAAAAACTGTTTTTT.

The chain combines TRBV28 with TRBJ1-5, with TRBD1 as a possible D gene (6 bases). The CDR3 is 12 residues long. Trimming removed 6 bases from V and 9 bases from J, with 12 bases in between. Germline assignment: CDR1 MDHEN and CDR2 SYDVKM. CDR3 sequence (DNA): TGTGCCAGCAGAGACAGGTTAGGGCCCCAGCATTTT. It specifies CASRDRLGPQHF.

V usage is TRBV11-3 and J usage is TRBJ2-1, with no clear D. Trimming cost V 3 bases and J 10 bases, with 16 bases left between them. The CDR3 contains 14 residues. Germline V CDR1 and CDR2: SGHNT, YENEEA. CDR3 coding DNA: TGTGCCAGCAGCTTGGGCACAACCGGTGCCGAGCAGTTCTTC. Translation: CASSLGTTGAEQFF.

This clone appeared many times. The chain carries TRBV27 and TRBJ1-4; D is possibly TRBD1 (5 bases). Germline CDR1 and CDR2: MNHEY and SMNVEV (reference sequence). The CDR3 spans 15 residues. V was clipped by 5 bases and J by 7 bases, with 17 bases between them. The CDR3 bases are TGTGCCAGCAGTACCTCCGGAAGGGGAGGTGAAAAACTGTTTTTT. Translation gives CASSTSGRGGEKLFF.